A selection of T cell receptor beta chains follows, all from one sample in a study of blood T cell repertoires in COVID-19. Assay: immunoSEQ multiplex PCR; the TCRdb copy retains only in-frame clones and omits some. The data show tens of thousands of clones, roughly 88% seen once. Input material: peripheral blood. These receptors were collected from a man aged 30 to 45 with acute or convalescent COVID-19. Each CDR3 is given with its conserved first and last residue. D genes are given only for firm matches. For some rows the clone size is stated as once, few or many, or as a class when expanded; others skip it.

V	J	size	D	DNA	CDR3
TRBV24-1	TRBJ1-1	-	TRBD1	TGTGCCACCAGTGAATCCGGGACAGGGGAGGAAGCTTTCTTT	CATSESGTGEEAFF
TRBV28	TRBJ1-3	once	TRBD1	TGTGCCAGCAGTCCCCTGGGGACAGGTCTCTCTGGAAACACCATATATTTT	CASSPLGTGLSGNTIYF
TRBV2	TRBJ1-5	-	TRBD1	TGTGCCAGCTCTTACAGGGGAGACGGTCAGCCCCAGCATTTT	CASSYRGDGQPQHF
TRBV19	TRBJ2-3	-	-	TGTGCCAGTAGTATGGTATTGGGCGGCACAGATACGCAGTATTTT	CASSMVLGGTDTQYF
TRBV9	TRBJ1-5	-	-	TGTGCCAGCAGCGTAGGGGAGAATCAGCCCCAGCATTTT	CASSVGENQPQHF
TRBV19	TRBJ2-1	few	-	TGTGCCACCTCTTTGAGCGGTTTCTCCTACAATGAGCAGTTCTTC	CATSLSGFSYNEQFF
TRBV30	TRBJ2-1	-	TRBD2	TGTGCCTGGACCCCGGGGGGGGTGAATGAGCAGTTCTTC	CAWTPGGVNEQFF
TRBV10-3	TRBJ2-2	-	-	TGTGCCATCACCCCCCAGGTACCCGGGGAGCTGTTTTTT	CAITPQVPGELFF
TRBV2	TRBJ1-1	few	-	TGTGCCAGCAGTGATAATCGGGTCTGGACAAACACTGAAGCTTTCTTT	CASSDNRVWTNTEAFF
TRBV9	TRBJ2-1	once	TRBD2	TGTGCCAGCAGCGTATATCGCGGGGGGCCCTACAATGAGCAGTTCTTC	CASSVYRGGPYNEQFF
TRBV24-1	TRBJ2-1	-	-	TGTGCCACCAGTGATTTGCAAACAGGGCCGGTCAATGAGCAGTTCTTC	CATSDLQTGPVNEQFF
TRBV27	TRBJ2-3	-	TRBD1	TGTGCCAGCAGTCCTCGGGACAGCTACACAGATACGCAGTATTTT	CASSPRDSYTDTQYF
TRBV11-2	TRBJ1-2	-	-	TGTGCCAGCAGCCCCACCGGTGATGGCTACACCTTC	CASSPTGDGYTF
TRBV4-2	TRBJ1-3	-	-	TGTGCCAGCAGTATAGACAGGGGAAACACCATATATTTT	CASSIDRGNTIYF
TRBV27	TRBJ2-3	once	-	TGTGCCAGCAGTTTATTTTCCTTATCTAGCACAGATACGCAGTATTTT	CASSLFSLSSTDTQYF
TRBV5-1	TRBJ1-5	-	-	TGCGCCAGCAGCCTGGACGGTCCCAATCAGCCCCAGCATTTT	CASSLDGPNQPQHF
TRBV7-2	TRBJ1-2	-	-	TGTGCCAGCAGCTTAAAGGGGCACCGAAACTATGGCTACACCTTC	CASSLKGHRNYGYTF
TRBV19	TRBJ2-1	-	TRBD1	TGTGCCAGTAGTATTGTGAACAGGGGAACTGAGCAGTTCTTC	CASSIVNRGTEQFF
TRBV5-1	TRBJ1-6	-	TRBD1	TGCGCCAGCAGCCTTGACAGGGGGAAGAATTCACCCCTCCACTTT	CASSLDRGKNSPLHF
TRBV7-6	TRBJ2-5	-	-	TGTGCCTGTAAACAGGGATCTCAAGAGACCCAGTACTTC	CACKQGSQETQYF
TRBV11-2	TRBJ1-3	-	-	TGTGCCAGCAGCCTGGGAGGGTCGAACACCATATATTTT	CASSLGGSNTIYF
TRBV7-9	TRBJ2-5	-	-	TGTGCCAGCAGCCGACTAGTCATAGAGACCCAGTACTTC	CASSRLVIETQYF
TRBV29-1	TRBJ1-2	-	TRBD1	TGCAGCGTAAACAGGGGAGAGGGCTATGGCTACACCTTC	CSVNRGEGYGYTF
TRBV5-6	TRBJ2-5	-	TRBD2	TGTGCCAGCAGTTATGGGTGGGGAGGGGAGACCCAGTACTTC	CASSYGWGGETQYF
TRBV6-6	TRBJ1-5	-	-	TGTGCCAGCAGTGGACAACAGGGTGGGAGCAATCAGCCCCAGCATTTT	CASSGQQGGSNQPQHF
TRBV6-5	TRBJ1-1	-	-	TGTGCCAGCAGTTACTACAGGGAAAGACCCACTGAAGCTTTCTTT	CASSYYRERPTEAFF
TRBV4-3	TRBJ1-4	-	-	TGCGCCAGCAGCCAAGAACGGGGGGAAAAACTGTTTTTT	CASSQERGEKLFF
TRBV10-1	TRBJ1-4	-	TRBD1	TGCGCCAGCAGTGGACAGGGGAGAGAAAAACTGTTTTTT	CASSGQGREKLFF
TRBV15	TRBJ2-2	-	-	TGTGCCACCAGCAGGGCCCTGTTTTTATCGAACACCGGGGAGCTGTTTTTT	CATSRALFLSNTGELFF
TRBV2	TRBJ1-1	-	TRBD1	TGTGCCAGCAGTAGACAGGGACCGAACACTGAAGCTTTCTTT	CASSRQGPNTEAFF
TRBV6-5	TRBJ2-2	-	TRBD1	TGTGCCAGCAGCCCCACAGGGGGCGTCACCGGGGAGCTGTTTTTT	CASSPTGGVTGELFF
TRBV6-4	TRBJ1-1	-	-	TGTGCCAGCAGTGACTTTTGGGCGGGGGATTTCACTGAAGCTTTCTTT	CASSDFWAGDFTEAFF
TRBV10-1	TRBJ1-2	-	-	TGCGCCAGCAGTGAGTCCGGGGGCTATGGCTACACCTTC	CASSESGGYGYTF
TRBV15	TRBJ2-7	-	-	TGTGCCACCAGCACGAGGCACTCCGAGCAGTACTTC	CATSTRHSEQYF
TRBV23-1	TRBJ1-4	-	-	TGCGCCAGCCCCCGTTTCGAGAAACTGTTTTTT	CASPRFEKLFF
TRBV5-1	TRBJ2-5	-	-	TGCGCCAGCAGCCCTGGGAGTGACCAAGAGACCCAGTACTTC	CASSPGSDQETQYF
TRBV11-2	TRBJ2-1	-	TRBD2	TGTGCCAGCAGACCGACTGGCGGGGGGGCCTATGAGCAGTTCTTC	CASRPTGGGAYEQFF